This TCR beta chain originates from a study of PD-1 blockade in classical Hodgkin lymphoma. CDR3 length: 16 residues. Germline trimming cut 4 bases from V and 7 bases from J; bases unmatched to any gene: 11. Germline V lookup: CDR1 SGHKS, CDR2 YYEKEE (reference sequence). All patients relapsed after autologous stem cell transplantation, and brentuximab vedotin exposure varied. Magnetic negative selection was used to purify CD4+ T cells from thawed PBMCs. The protocol was immunoSEQ multiplex PCR, while the TCRdb copy is restricted to in-frame clones and leaves out a portion. The table has about 29,000 clones, over 75% seen once.

Source: CD4+ T cells from blood, taken at baseline. This chain joins TRBV5-5 and TRBJ2-7, with TRBD2 identical over 13 bases. The TCR comes from a human donor with classical Hodgkin lymphoma. CDR3 in DNA: TGTGCCAGCAGCCACCTTTCGGGACTAGCGGGAAATGAGCAGTACTTC. It is translated as CASSHLSGLAGNEQYF.